Below, 4 T cell receptor beta chains from the same sample are listed, as sequenced in a study of blood T cell repertoires in COVID-19. Some clones are missing from TCRdb's copy, which holds only in-frame ones; the method was immunoSEQ multiplex PCR. Here the sample spans about 150,000 clones, around 82% being singletons. The sequenced material came from peripheral blood. The receptors stem from a man aged 65 to 85 with active or convalescent COVID-19.

The chain recombines TRBV10-3 with TRBJ2-7; 9 bases map to TRBD1. The CDR3 loop spans 14 amino acids. V dropped 3 bases and J dropped 5; count of bases not matched to a gene: 5. Germline CDR1 is ENHRY and CDR2 is SYGVKD. CDR3 nucleotide sequence: TGTGCCATCAGTGAAGGGGACAGGGTGCACGAGCAGTACTTC. This sequence encodes CAISEGDRVHEQYF.

The rearrangement joins TRBV29-1 to TRBJ2-3, with TRBD2 as a possible D gene (5 bases). V lost 5 bases and J 2 bases, leaving 14 bases between the germline ends. The CDR3 has 14 amino acids. The germline CDR1 and CDR2 sequences are SQVTM and ANQGSEA. The CDR3 coding sequence is TGCAGCGTTATTCCGGGAACCAACACAGATACGCAGTATTTT. Its protein product is CSVIPGTNTDTQYF.

The rearrangement links TRBV5-5 to TRBJ1-5; TRBD1 might be the D (6 bases). CDR1 is SGHKS, CDR2 YYEKEE, per germline (reference sequence). The CDR3 has 14 residues. Trimming left V 3 bases short and J 6 bases short, with 13 bases between. CDR3 sequence reads: CASSWGPSGQPQHF. The CDR3 bases are TGTGCCAGCAGCTGGGGGCCCAGCGGTCAGCCCCAGCATTTT.

This clone has ten or more counts. The chain uses TRBV19 and TRBJ1-1, with 7 bases matching TRBD1. The germline gives CDR1 LNHDA, CDR2 SQIVND (reference sequence). The CDR3 is made up of 15 amino acids. The trim removed 5 bases at V and 2 bases at J, leaving 8 bases unmatched. This CDR3 is CASSSRGQANTEAFF. The CDR3, as DNA: TGTGCCAGTAGTTCAAGGGGGCAGGCTAACACTGAAGCTTTCTTT.